Below, 31 T cell receptor beta chains from the same sample are listed, as sequenced in a study of Ad26.COV2.S vaccination and SARS-CoV-2 variants. Treatment: about 20 received Ad26.COV2.S at low or high dose, single or two shots; 5 received placebo; per-sample allocation not given. Sampling was performed 63 days after the first vaccine or placebo injection. Measured with immunoSEQ multiplex PCR; TCRdb has only the in-frame clones, and not every one. The sample yields 410,000 or so clones, roughly 90% seen once. Sequenced here: peripheral blood, sampled in a trial of Ad26.COV2.S vaccine versus placebo. Every receptor here comes from a person aged 18 to 59 who received the Ad26.COV2.S COVID-19 vaccine or a placebo.

This clone was detected only once. The V and J genes are TRBV28 and TRBJ2-2; possibly TRBD1 for D (5 bases). The CDR3 covers 17 residues. Trimming took off 3 bases at V and 3 bases at J, with 17 bases between the two ends. CDR1 is MDHEN, CDR2 SYDVKM, per germline. In DNA form, the CDR3 reads TGTGCCAGCAGTTTTGGCAGGGCCCTTTGGGACACCGGGGAGCTGTTTTTT. Protein: CASSFGRALWDTGELFF.

J is TRBJ1-1 and V is TRBV5-6; 8 bases match TRBD1. Germline V gives CDR1 SGHDT, CDR2 YYEEEE. This CDR3 has 13 residues. J gave up 5 bases and V 1 base, and 1 base lay outside the gene matches. The CDR3 reads CASSLTGGTEAFF. The CDR3 region has the DNA TGTGCCAGCAGCTTGACAGGGGGGACTGAAGCTTTCTTT.

This clone was seen once. V gene TRBV1 combines with J gene TRBJ1-5; the table names TRBD1, a call not compared with the DNA. TRBV1 represents a pseudogene. The CDR3 sequence is 19 residues long. The CDR3 reads CTSSQELDRGRGSNQPQHF. As DNA, the CDR3 is TGCACCAGCAGCCAAGAACTGGACAGGGGAAGGGGCAGCAATCAGCCCCAGCATTTT.

The chain joins TRBV24-1 to TRBJ2-5, with D maybe TRBD2 (6 bases). The germline CDR1 and CDR2 sequences are KGHDR and SFDVKD. Deletions cut 3 bases from V and 4 bases from J, with 11 bases between. The CDR3 sequence is 14 residues long. For the CDR3, the DNA is TGTGCCACCAGTGATGGGCGGGGTAGAGAGACCCAGTACTTC. It encodes CATSDGRGRETQYF.

This chain joins TRBV29-1 and TRBJ1-1; 10 bases agree with TRBD1. J lost 6 bases, V lost 1 base, and 5 bases had no gene match. CDR1 is SQVTM, CDR2 ANQGSEA, per germline. This CDR3 is 14 amino acids long. This CDR3 reads CSVEGDRGLSEAFF. The CDR3 region has the DNA TGCAGCGTTGAAGGGGACAGGGGATTATCTGAAGCTTTCTTT.

This rearrangement joins TRBV6-6 to TRBJ2-3, with no clear D. CDR1 and CDR2 (germline): MNHNY, SVGAGI (reference sequence). V was shortened by 4 bases and J by 2 bases, with 16 bases between the two germline ends. The CDR3 is 16 residues long. The CDR3 loop reads CASSSLGPPATDTQYF. The CDR3 bases are TGTGCCAGCAGTTCCTTAGGACCCCCGGCCACAGATACGCAGTATTTT.

The chain employs TRBV28 and TRBJ2-7; no reliable D call. Germline values: CDR1 MDHEN, CDR2 SYDVKM. Trimming pared 6 bases from V and 3 bases from J, leaving 9 bases between. The CDR3 extends over 12 amino acids. The CDR3: CASSQTVYEQYF. Here the CDR3 DNA reads TGTGCCAGCAGCCAGACTGTCTACGAGCAGTACTTC.

The genes are TRBV5-1 and TRBJ2-1; 11 bases line up with TRBD2. The CDR3 length is 14 residues. V lost 5 bases, J lost 14 bases, and 12 bases stayed unmatched. Germline CDR1 and CDR2: SGHRS and YFSETQ. For the CDR3, the DNA is TGCGCCAGCAGAACTCAACAGACTAGCGGGATGGAGTTCTTC. This translates into CASRTQQTSGMEFF.

The chain has TRBV5-1 and TRBJ1-1, with unresolved D. The CDR3 has 13 residues. The V end was cut by 3 bases, the J end by 1 base, with 7 bases between. CDR1 and CDR2 (germline): SGHRS, YFSETQ. CDR3 residues: CASSSSENTEAFF. CDR3 in DNA: TGCGCCAGCAGCTCCTCAGAGAACACTGAAGCTTTCTTT.

This clone was found a few times. The chain has TRBV7-9 and TRBJ2-2, with D possibly matching TRBD1 (6 bases). Germline loops: CDR1 SEHNR, CDR2 FQNEAQ (reference sequence). Trimming took off 0 bases at V and 7 bases at J, with 9 bases between the two ends. CDR3 length: 14 amino acids. CDR3 nucleotide sequence: TGTGCCAGCAGCTTAGCACAGGGTGGCGGGGAGCTGTTTTTT. Protein: CASSLAQGGGELFF.

This clone was observed a single time. The V call is TRBV7-9, the J call TRBJ1-2; TRBD1 matches at 12 bases. CDR3 size: 16 residues. V lost 5 bases to trimming and J lost 6 bases; unmatched junction nucleotides: 10. Germline CDR1 is SEHNR and CDR2 is FQNEAQ (reference sequence). In DNA, the CDR3 is TGTGCCAGCAGCCCCCACTGGGGACAGGGGGCTAATGGCTACACCTTC. It translates to CASSPHWGQGANGYTF. The complete variable domain, with remaining parts taken from reference TRBV7-9 and TRBJ1-2, reads DTGVSQNPRHKITKRGQNVTFRCDPISEHNRLYWYRQTLGQGPEFLTYFQNEAQLEKSRLLSDRFSAERPKGSFSTLEIQRTEQGDSAMYLCASSPHWGQGANGYTFGSGTRLTVV.

The rearrangement links TRBV5-6 to TRBJ2-7; D call uncertain. CDR3 length: 14 residues. Germline V lookup: CDR1 SGHDT, CDR2 YYEEEE. V shed 3 bases and J shed 4 bases, with 14 bases lying between them. CDR3 bases: TGTGCCAGCAGCTGGGCCACGAGGCGGTACGAGCAGTACTTC. Translating gives CASSWATRRYEQYF. Combining the CDR3 with reference TRBV5-6 and TRBJ2-7 gives the whole variable domain DAGVTQSPTHLIKTRGQQVTLRCSPKSGHDTVSWYQQALGQGPQFIFQYYEEEERQRGNFPDRFSGHQFPNYSSELNVNALLLGDSALYLCASSWATRRYEQYFGPGTRLTVT.

The gene calls are TRBV6-5 and TRBJ1-2; D unclear. The V gene lost 6 bases and the J gene lost 4 bases, with 9 bases spanning the gap. Per the germline V gene, CDR1 is MNHEY and CDR2 is SVGAGI. This CDR3 region has 12 residues. CDR3: CASRKGLYGYTF. Here the CDR3 DNA reads TGTGCCAGCAGAAAAGGTCTCTATGGCTACACCTTC.

The chain carries TRBV12-3 or TRBV12-4 and TRBJ2-2; no definite D call. V was trimmed by 7 bases and J by 2 bases, leaving 2 bases between them. CDR3 length: 11 amino acids. In nucleotides, the CDR3 is TGTGCCAGCATCAACACCGGGGAGCTGTTTTTT. Translated: CASINTGELFF.

Written as DNA, the CDR3 is TGTGCCAGCAGCCAAGACCTACTGACTTCTGGGGCCAACGTCCTGACTTTC. Translation: CASSQDLLTSGANVLTF. V and J are TRBV4-2 and TRBJ2-6; D not resolved. Looked up from germline, CDR1 is LGHNA and CDR2 is YNFKEQ. Trimming cost V 0 bases and J 1 base, with 10 bases left between them. This CDR3 has 17 amino acids.

The chain links TRBV18 to TRBJ2-3; 8 nucleotides match TRBD2. The junction had 4 bases not matched to a gene; V was cut back by 3 bases and J by 5 bases. Germline V gene lookup returns CDR1 KGHSH and CDR2 LQKENI. The CDR3 runs 14 residues. CDR3 loop: CASSPELAEDTQYF. CDR3 coding DNA: TGTGCCAGCTCACCGGAACTAGCGGAAGATACGCAGTATTTT.

The V call is TRBV15, the J call TRBJ2-5; D possibly corresponds to TRBD1 (6 bases). The V and J ends lost 7 bases and 5 bases respectively, with 23 bases between them. The CDR3 is 16 amino acids. CDR1 is LNHNV, CDR2 YYDKDF, per germline (reference sequence). The DNA of the CDR3 is TGTGCCACCAATCGAGGCACCATGGGGGCCGACGAGACCCAGTACTTC. The encoded protein is CATNRGTMGADETQYF.

The gene calls are TRBV5-5 and TRBJ1-1, with 7 bases that match TRBD1. V was clipped by 1 base and J by 1 base; unmatched bases: 4. The CDR3 has 15 residues. Germline V gene data show CDR1 as SGHKS and CDR2 as YYEKEE (reference sequence). CDR3 sequence: CASSLKGGWNTEAFF. The CDR3 DNA is TGTGCCAGCAGCTTGAAAGGGGGCTGGAACACTGAAGCTTTCTTT.

V is TRBV28 and J is TRBJ1-2, with a tentative D call TRBD1 (6 bases). CDR3 size: 16 residues. Trimming removed 5 bases at V and 5 bases at J, with 21 bases between. Germline CDR1 is MDHEN and CDR2 is SYDVKM. Here the CDR3 DNA reads TGTGCCAGCAGTCCACCCGGACAGATAAATTCTTATGGCTACACCTTC. The encoded protein is CASSPPGQINSYGYTF.

The chain links TRBV6-5 to TRBJ1-1; D remains ambiguous. The V gene lost 0 bases and the J gene lost 4 bases, with 6 bases spanning the gap. CDR1 and CDR2 (germline): MNHEY, SVGAGI. This CDR3 has 13 amino acids. CDR3 nucleotide sequence: TGTGCCAGCAGTTACTCCCTGGCCACTGAAGCTTTCTTT. Translated: CASSYSLATEAFF.

The chain recombines TRBV29-1 with TRBJ2-1; tentatively, D is TRBD2 (5 bases). The CDR3 has 14 residues. V was trimmed by 4 bases and J by 9 bases, leaving 19 bases between them. Germline loops: CDR1 SQVTM, CDR2 ANQGSEA. DNA for the CDR3: TGCAGCGTTGTGGGAGCGCTTCAGGTGGGTGAGCAGTTCTTC. It specifies CSVVGALQVGEQFF.

The V gene is TRBV16, the J gene TRBJ1-2, with D unresolved. V lost 1 base and J lost 1, with 16 bases in between. CDR1 is KGHSY and CDR2 is FQNENV in the germline V gene. The CDR3 sequence is 17 residues long. CDR3 sequence: CASSQLGQAALNYGYTF. CDR3 nucleotide sequence: TGTGCCAGCAGCCAATTAGGCCAGGCAGCCCTTAACTATGGCTACACCTTC.

The gene calls are TRBV4-1 and TRBJ1-5; D ambiguous. V was pared by 2 bases and J by 0 bases, with 8 bases between. Germline V gives CDR1 MGHRA, CDR2 YSYEKL. The CDR3 spans 15 residues. CDR3 in DNA: TGCGCCAGCAGCCAAAACGCGTTTAGCAATCAGCCCCAGCATTTT. It specifies CASSQNAFSNQPQHF.

The chain links TRBV7-2 to TRBJ2-7; 9 nucleotides line up with TRBD1. Germline CDR1 is SGHTA and CDR2 is FQGNSA. Trimming took 5 bases from V and 3 from J; bases not matched to a gene: 11. The CDR3 runs 16 residues. The CDR3 sequence is CASSPESGTGYYEQYF. CDR3 nucleotide sequence: TGTGCCAGCAGCCCGGAATCCGGGACAGGGTACTACGAGCAGTACTTC.

The V gene is TRBV5-1, the J gene TRBJ1-1; D gene unclear. The CDR3 consists of 18 residues. CDR1 SGHRS and CDR2 YFSETQ come from the germline V gene. Trimming removed 3 bases from V and 4 bases from J, with 25 bases in between. The CDR3 nucleotides read TGCGCCAGCAGCTCACGAACTCGAGTCGGGGAGTCGAGCACTGAAGCTTTCTTT. As protein: CASSSRTRVGESSTEAFF.

This sequence joins TRBV7-9 and TRBJ1-2; no clear D. CDR1 and CDR2 from the germline V gene are SEHNR and FQNEAQ (reference sequence). This CDR3 is built from 19 residues. The ends were cut back, 5 bases at V and 1 base at J, with 26 bases in the middle. Here the CDR3 reads CASSPPSGETVGVNYGYTF. DNA for the CDR3: TGTGCCAGCAGCCCGCCTTCCGGGGAGACTGTTGGGGTTAACTATGGCTACACCTTC. The whole variable domain, filled in from reference TRBV7-9 and TRBJ1-2, reads DTGVSQNPRHKITKRGQNVTFRCDPISEHNRLYWYRQTLGQGPEFLTYFQNEAQLEKSRLLSDRFSAERPKGSFSTLEIQRTEQGDSAMYLCASSPPSGETVGVNYGYTFGSGTRLTVV.

V gene TRBV19 combines with J gene TRBJ1-1; 9 bases are shared with TRBD1. Germline V gives CDR1 LNHDA, CDR2 SQIVND (reference sequence). J was trimmed by 5 bases and V by 4 bases; bases with no gene match: 5. CDR3 size: 14 residues. CDR3 sequence: CASSTTGGGTEAFF. The CDR3 DNA reads as TGTGCCAGTAGTACGACAGGGGGTGGTACTGAAGCTTTCTTT. Supplemented by reference TRBV19 and TRBJ1-1, the full variable domain reads DGGITQSPKYLFRKEGQNVTLSCEQNLNHDAMYWYRQDPGQGLRLIYYSQIVNDFQKGDIAEGYSVSREKKESFPLTVTSAQKNPTAFYLCASSTTGGGTEAFFGQGTRLTVV.

Only one count was recorded for this clone. V and J are TRBV29-1 and TRBJ2-1; unclear D gene. The germline V gene has CDR1 SQVTM and CDR2 ANQGSEA. The CDR3 sequence is 14 residues long. The V end was cut by 2 bases, the J end by 3 bases, with 11 bases between. Written as DNA, the CDR3 is TGCAGCGTTGAATGGACGATAAACTACAATGAGCAGTTCTTC. It encodes CSVEWTINYNEQFF.

The V call is TRBV19, the J call TRBJ2-1, with no clear D. The CDR3 extends over 15 amino acids. Germline V CDR1 and CDR2: LNHDA, SQIVND (reference sequence). With 6 bases removed from V and 0 bases from J, the gap between germline ends came to 12 bases. CDR3 coding DNA: TGTGCCAGTAGGGTGGAGCGCGGCTCCTACAATGAGCAGTTCTTC. Encoded protein: CASRVERGSYNEQFF.

In the case of this clone: Other DNA sequences within the sample encode an identical CDR3. The chain recombines TRBV29-1 with TRBJ1-1, with D unresolved. V gave up 6 bases and J gave up 3 bases, with 8 bases separating them. Germline-derived CDR1 and CDR2 are SQVTM and ANQGSEA. The CDR3 extends over 11 amino acids. The CDR3 nucleotides are TGCAGCGTAAGGAGGGACACTGAAGCTTTCTTT. Encoded protein: CSVRRDTEAFF.

This chain uses TRBV30 with TRBJ2-5; TRBD1 aligns across 8 bases. The V gene's germline CDR1 is GTSNPN and CDR2 SVGIG (reference sequence). CDR3 length: 12 residues. V lost 8 bases and J lost 2; bases outside the gene matches: 4. CDR3 residues: CARGTGQETQYF. The CDR3 DNA sequence: TGTGCCCGGGGGACAGGACAAGAGACCCAGTACTTC.